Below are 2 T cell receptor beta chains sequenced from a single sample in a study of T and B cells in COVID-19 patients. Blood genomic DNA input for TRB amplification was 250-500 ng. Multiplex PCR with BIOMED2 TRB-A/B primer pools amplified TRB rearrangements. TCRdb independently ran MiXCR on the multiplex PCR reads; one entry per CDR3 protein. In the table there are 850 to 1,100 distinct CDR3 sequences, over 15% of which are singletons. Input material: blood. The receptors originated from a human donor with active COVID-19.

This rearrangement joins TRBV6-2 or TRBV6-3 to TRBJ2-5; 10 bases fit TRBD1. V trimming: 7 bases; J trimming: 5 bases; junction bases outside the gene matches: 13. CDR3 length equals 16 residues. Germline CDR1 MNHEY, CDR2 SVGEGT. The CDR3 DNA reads TGTGCCAGCACCCACGGCTGGGGACAGGGGAGGGAGACCCAGTACTTC. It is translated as CASTHGWGQGRETQYF.

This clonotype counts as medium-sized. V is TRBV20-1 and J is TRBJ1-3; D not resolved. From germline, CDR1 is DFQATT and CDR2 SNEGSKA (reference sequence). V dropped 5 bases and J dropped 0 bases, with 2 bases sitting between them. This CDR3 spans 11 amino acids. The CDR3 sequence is CSALSGNTIYF. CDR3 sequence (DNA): TGCAGTGCTCTCTCTGGAAACACCATATATTTT.